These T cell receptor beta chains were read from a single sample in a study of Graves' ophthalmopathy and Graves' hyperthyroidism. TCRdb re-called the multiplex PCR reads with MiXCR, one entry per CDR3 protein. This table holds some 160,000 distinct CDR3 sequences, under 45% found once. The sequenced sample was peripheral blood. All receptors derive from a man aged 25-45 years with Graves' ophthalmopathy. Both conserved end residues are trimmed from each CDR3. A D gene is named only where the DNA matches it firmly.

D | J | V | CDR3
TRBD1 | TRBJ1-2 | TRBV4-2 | ASSRDRRLSNYGYT
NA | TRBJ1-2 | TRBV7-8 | ASSAGRGDDYGYT
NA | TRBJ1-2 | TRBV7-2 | ASSPLGGYGYT
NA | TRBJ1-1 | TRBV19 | ASSSQGRTEAF
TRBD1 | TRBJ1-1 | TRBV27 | ASSLDRGGDTEAF
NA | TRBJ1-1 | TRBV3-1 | ASSSTVTVRVHTEAF
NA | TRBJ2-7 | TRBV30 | AWSKGVHSYEQY
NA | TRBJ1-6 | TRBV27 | ASSFTGYNSPLH
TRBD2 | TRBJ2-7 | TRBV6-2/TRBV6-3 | ASSFLSGSYEQY
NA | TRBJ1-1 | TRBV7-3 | ASSSLQSGNTEAF
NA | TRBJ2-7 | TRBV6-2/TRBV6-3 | ASSRLHEQY
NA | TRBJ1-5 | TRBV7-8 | ASSLGVDQPQH
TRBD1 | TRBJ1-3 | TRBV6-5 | ASSYVGTGFGNTIY
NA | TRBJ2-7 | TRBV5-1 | ASSLSDPYEQY